The 10 T cell receptor beta chains presented below share a single source sample, sequenced in a study of cytomegalovirus exposure and HLA in healthy donors. PCR employed 60 Vbeta and 13 Jbeta primers. The repertoire was sequenced with immunoSEQ multiplex PCR; TCRdb's copy has only in-frame clones and lacks some. Among under 140,000 clones, less than 85% were seen once, and the ten largest hold 13%. Sequencing was carried out using PBMCs. The receptors were sampled from a man aged 25 to 40 in good health and CMV-seropositive.

This clone was seen only a few times. The chain links TRBV6-5 to TRBJ1-2; D not certain. V was cut by 0 bases and J by 4 bases, with 12 bases left in between. The length of the CDR3 is 15 residues. The V gene's germline CDR1 is MNHEY and CDR2 SVGAGI. The CDR3 DNA is TGTGCCAGCAGTTACTCGGCAAGCCCTAGCTATGGCTACACCTTC. Protein sequence: CASSYSASPSYGYTF.

The J gene is TRBJ2-7, the V gene TRBV19; the match to TRBD1 covers 7 bases. Germline V gene data show CDR1 as LNHDA and CDR2 as SQIVND (reference sequence). The ends lost 6 bases at V and 2 bases at J; junction bases unmatched: 13. CDR3 length: 16 residues. The CDR3 sequence: CASRSFRQGDPYEQYF. DNA for the CDR3: TGTGCCAGTAGATCCTTTAGGCAGGGGGACCCCTACGAGCAGTACTTC.

V gene TRBV7-2 combines with J gene TRBJ2-7, with D unresolved. V was pared by 5 bases and J by 1 base, with 15 bases between. The germline gives CDR1 SGHTA, CDR2 FQGNSA. The CDR3 loop spans 15 amino acids. The CDR3 coding sequence is TGTGCCAGCAGCCCCCGGTTTATTCGTTCCTACGAGCAGTACTTC. It yields the protein CASSPRFIRSYEQYF.

This chain connects TRBV27 to TRBJ2-7, with D tentatively TRBD2 (5 bases). The V and J ends lost 2 bases and 2 bases respectively, with 7 bases between them. Germline values: CDR1 MNHEY, CDR2 SMNVEV (reference sequence). This CDR3 spans 13 amino acids. Here the CDR3 DNA reads TGTGCCAGCAGTTTAGGGAGAACCTACGAGCAGTACTTC. Protein: CASSLGRTYEQYF.

The genes are TRBV2 and TRBJ2-1; perhaps TRBD1 as D (6 bases). The CDR3 is made up of 16 amino acids. V was pared by 5 bases and J by 7 bases, with 21 bases between. CDR1 and CDR2 (germline): SNHLY, FYNNEI. CDR3 DNA: TGTGCCAGCAGTTACACAGGGTTGAGGGGTATGAATGAGCAGTTCTTC. Its protein product is CASSYTGLRGMNEQFF. The full variable domain, rest sourced from reference TRBV2 and TRBJ2-1, is EPEVTQTPSHQVTQMGQEVILRCVPISNHLYFYWYRQILGQKVEFLVSFYNNEISEKSEIFDDQFSVERPDGSNFTLKIRSTKLEDSAMYFCASSYTGLRGMNEQFFGPGTRLTVL.

Points on this clone: Other DNA sequences in this specimen translate into the identical CDR3. The chain has TRBV7-9 and TRBJ2-7; a weak D match, TRBD2 (6 bases). The CDR3 extends over 16 amino acids. Germline V gene data show CDR1 as SEHNR and CDR2 as FQNEAQ (reference sequence). Trimming took off 1 base at V and 5 bases at J, with 18 bases between the two ends. The CDR3 sequence: CASSLGAWEAFHEQYF. DNA of the CDR3: TGTGCCAGCAGCTTAGGGGCGTGGGAGGCGTTCCACGAGCAGTACTTC.

This clone was counted a few times. CDR3 nucleotides: TGTGCCGCAAGACCGGGGGATTCTGGAAACACCATATATTTT. It codes for CAARPGDSGNTIYF. The J gene is TRBJ1-3, the V gene TRBV6-5, with D perhaps matching TRBD1 (5 bases). The germline V gene encodes CDR1 MNHEY and CDR2 SVGAGI. CDR3 length equals 14 residues. V lost 11 bases and J 1 base, leaving 15 bases between the germline ends.

The V call is TRBV4-3, the J call TRBJ1-1; TRBD1 aligns across 11 bases. Germline assignment: CDR1 LGHNA and CDR2 YSLEER. The CDR3 is 14 amino acids. V shed 5 bases and J 12 bases; nucleotides not matched to a gene: 11. The CDR3 sequence is CASSKNLGQGASFF. The CDR3 DNA reads TGCGCCAGCAGCAAGAACCTAGGACAGGGGGCTTCTTTCTTT.

The chain combines TRBV9 with TRBJ2-7; D may be TRBD1 (5 bases). Deletions cut 2 bases from V and 6 bases from J, with 12 bases between. CDR3 length equals 13 residues. CDR1 and CDR2 from the germline V gene are SGDLS and YYNGEE. Here the CDR3 DNA reads TGTGCCAGCAGCGTGGCAGGGTTAGGCGAGCAGTACTTC. This encodes CASSVAGLGEQYF. Full variable domain (rest looked up from reference TRBV9 and TRBJ2-7): DSGVTQTPKHLITATGQRVTLRCSPRSGDLSVYWYQQSLDQGLQFLIQYYNGEERAKGNILERFSAQQFPDLHSELNLSSLELGDSALYFCASSVAGLGEQYFGPGTRLTVT.

The V call is TRBV19, the J call TRBJ1-5; 7 bases match TRBD1. Losses at the gene ends were 6 bases for V and 7 bases for J; bases not matched to a gene: 15. Germline CDR1 and CDR2: LNHDA and SQIVND (reference sequence). The CDR3 has 16 amino acids. The CDR3 spells CASSPQRQGRYQPQHF. The DNA of the CDR3 is TGTGCCAGTAGCCCCCAGAGACAGGGTCGATACCAGCCCCAGCATTTT. Full variable domain (rest looked up from reference TRBV19 and TRBJ1-5): DGGITQSPKYLFRKEGQNVTLSCEQNLNHDAMYWYRQDPGQGLRLIYYSQIVNDFQKGDIAEGYSVSREKKESFPLTVTSAQKNPTAFYLCASSPQRQGRYQPQHFGDGTRLSIL.